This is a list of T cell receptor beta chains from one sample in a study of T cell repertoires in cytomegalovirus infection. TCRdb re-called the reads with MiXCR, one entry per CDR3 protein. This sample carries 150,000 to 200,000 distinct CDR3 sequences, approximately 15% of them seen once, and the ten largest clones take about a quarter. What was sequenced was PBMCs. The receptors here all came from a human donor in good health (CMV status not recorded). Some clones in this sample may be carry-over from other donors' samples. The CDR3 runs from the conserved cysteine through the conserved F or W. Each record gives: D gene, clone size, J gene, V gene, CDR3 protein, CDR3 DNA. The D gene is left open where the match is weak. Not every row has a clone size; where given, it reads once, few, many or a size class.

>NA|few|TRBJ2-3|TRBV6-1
CASSEAEGRTDTQYF
TGTGCCAGCAGTGAAGCTGAGGGCCGCACAGATACGCAGTATTTT
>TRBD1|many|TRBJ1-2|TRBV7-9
CASSLEQGAVKGYTF
TGTGCCAGCAGCTTAGAGCAGGGGGCGGTGAAAGGCTACACCTTC
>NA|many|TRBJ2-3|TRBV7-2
CASSLSGTDTQYF
TGTGCCAGCAGCTTATCTGGCACAGATACGCAGTATTTT
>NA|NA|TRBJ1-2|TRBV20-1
CSARGEQAYGYTF
TGCAGTGCTAGAGGCGAACAGGCTTATGGCTACACCTTC
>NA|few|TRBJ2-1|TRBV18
CASSPQQAGGEQFF
TGTGCCAGCTCACCACAACAGGCCGGCGGTGAGCAGTTCTTC
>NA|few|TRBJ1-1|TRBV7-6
CASSLEAGLNTEAFF
TGTGCCAGCAGCTTAGAAGCAGGGCTGAACACTGAAGCTTTCTTT
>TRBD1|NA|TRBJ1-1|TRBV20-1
CSARTGAKTEAFF
TGCAGTGCTAGGACAGGGGCGAAGACTGAAGCTTTCTTT
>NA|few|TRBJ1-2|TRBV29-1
CSVGWGRSGYTF
TGCAGCGTTGGGTGGGGGCGATCAGGCTACACCTTC
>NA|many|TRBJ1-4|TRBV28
CASRLTRNEKLFF
TGTGCCAGCAGGCTAACAAGGAACGAAAAACTGTTTTTT
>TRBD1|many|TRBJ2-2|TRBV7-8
CASSHRTGGGTGELFF
TGTGCCAGCAGCCATAGGACAGGGGGAGGGACCGGGGAGCTGTTTTTT
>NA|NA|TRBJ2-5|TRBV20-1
CSASYVVQETQYF
TGCAGTGCGTCTTACGTAGTTCAAGAGACCCAGTACTTC
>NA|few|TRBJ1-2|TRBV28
CASSFGREKGYTF
TGTGCCAGCAGTTTCGGACGGGAGAAAGGCTACACCTTC
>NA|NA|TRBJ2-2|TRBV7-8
CASSSTGPGSLFF
TGTGCCAGCAGCTCCACAGGGCCCGGGTCGCTGTTTTTT
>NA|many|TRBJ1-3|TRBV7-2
CASSQRTQNSGNTIYF
TGTGCCAGCAGCCAACGGACACAGAACTCTGGAAACACCATATATTTT
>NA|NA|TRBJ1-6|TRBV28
CASAQAPLTPLHF
TGTGCCAGCGCCCAAGCACCATTGACACCCCTCCACTTT
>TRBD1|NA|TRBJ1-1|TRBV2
CASSYTGAEAFF
TGTGCCAGCAGTTATACAGGGGCTGAAGCTTTCTTT
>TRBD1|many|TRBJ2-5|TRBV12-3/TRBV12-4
CASSPTGKRETQYF
TGTGCCAGCAGTCCGACAGGGAAGAGGGAGACCCAGTACTTC
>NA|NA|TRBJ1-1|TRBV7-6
CASSPGTFEAFF
TGTGCCAGCAGCCCCGGGACTTTTGAAGCTTTCTTT
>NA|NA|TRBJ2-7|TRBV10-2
CASSEHLELDNEQYF
TGCGCCAGCAGTGAGCACTTGGAGCTGGACAACGAGCAGTACTTC
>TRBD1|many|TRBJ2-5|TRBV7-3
CASSLTPTGGGETQYF
TGTGCCAGCAGCTTAACCCCGACAGGGGGCGGTGAGACCCAGTACTTC
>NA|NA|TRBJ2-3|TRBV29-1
CSVELAGSDTQYF
TGCAGCGTTGAATTGGCCGGTTCAGATACGCAGTATTTT
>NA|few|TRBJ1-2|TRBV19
CASSLPGRLDYGYTF
TGTGCCAGTAGCCTTCCGGGACGCCTTGACTATGGCTACACCTTC
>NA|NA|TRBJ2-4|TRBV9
CASSVDGQPRNIQYF
TGTGCCAGCAGCGTAGATGGCCAGCCTCGGAACATTCAGTACTTC
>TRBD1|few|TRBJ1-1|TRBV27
CASSPRTGGFNTEAFF
TGTGCCAGCAGTCCTCGGACAGGGGGTTTCAACACTGAAGCTTTCTTT
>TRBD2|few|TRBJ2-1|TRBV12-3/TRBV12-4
CASRRGTEQFF
TGTGCCAGCAGGCGGGGGACTGAGCAGTTCTTC
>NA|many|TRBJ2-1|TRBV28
CASRLSRVRLREQFF
TGTGCCAGCAGACTATCCCGGGTAAGGTTGCGGGAGCAGTTCTTC
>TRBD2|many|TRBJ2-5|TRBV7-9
CASSLHLGGNAGETQYF
TGTGCCAGCAGCTTGCACCTCGGGGGGAACGCAGGAGAGACCCAGTACTTC
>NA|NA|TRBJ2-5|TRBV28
CASSSGDRETQYF
TGTGCCAGCAGTTCTGGGGACCGAGAGACCCAGTACTTC
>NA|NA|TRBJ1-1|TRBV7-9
CASSAPQGNTEAFF
TGTGCCAGCAGCGCCCCACAAGGAAACACTGAAGCTTTCTTT
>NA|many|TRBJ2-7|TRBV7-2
CASSSPDFYEQYF
TGTGCCAGCAGCTCGCCGGACTTTTACGAGCAGTACTTC
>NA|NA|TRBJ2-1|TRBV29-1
CSVEENNEQFF
TGCAGCGTTGAAGAGAACAATGAGCAGTTCTTC
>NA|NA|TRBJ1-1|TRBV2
CASSRATEAFF
TGTGCCAGCAGTCGGGCAACCGAAGCTTTCTTT
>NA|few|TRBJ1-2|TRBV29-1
CSVAGDDYGYTF
TGCAGCGTTGCAGGGGATGACTATGGCTACACCTTC
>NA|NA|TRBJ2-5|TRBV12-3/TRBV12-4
CASSSTGQETQYF
TGTGCCAGCAGTTCGACAGGCCAAGAGACCCAGTACTTC
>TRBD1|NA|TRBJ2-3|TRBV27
CAGSSPSPRQGWRDTQYF
TGTGCCGGCAGTTCTCCCTCTCCTCGACAGGGCTGGCGAGATACGCAGTATTTT
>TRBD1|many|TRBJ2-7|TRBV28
CASSTQGYEQYF
TGTGCCAGCAGCACACAGGGGTACGAGCAGTACTTC
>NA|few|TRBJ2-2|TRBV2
CASSFEGANTGELFF
TGTGCCAGCAGTTTCGAGGGGGCGAACACCGGGGAGCTGTTTTTT
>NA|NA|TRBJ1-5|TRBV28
CASSLNAQPQHF
TGTGCCAGCAGTTTAAATGCCCAGCCCCAGCATTTT
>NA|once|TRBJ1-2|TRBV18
CASSPSGVEDYGYTF
TGTGCCAGCTCACCGTCAGGGGTTGAGGACTATGGCTACACCTTC
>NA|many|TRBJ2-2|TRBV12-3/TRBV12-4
CASSFGGIGELFF
TGTGCCAGCAGTTTCGGGGGAATCGGGGAGCTGTTTTTT
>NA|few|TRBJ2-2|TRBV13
CASSLGRETGELFF
TGTGCCAGCAGCTTAGGCCGAGAGACCGGGGAGCTGTTTTTT
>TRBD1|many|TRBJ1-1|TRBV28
CASSLGDRGTEAFF
TGTGCCAGCAGTTTAGGGGACAGGGGCACTGAAGCTTTCTTT
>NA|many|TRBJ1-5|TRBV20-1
CSASQAVANQPQHF
TGCAGTGCTAGCCAAGCAGTCGCGAATCAGCCCCAGCATTTT
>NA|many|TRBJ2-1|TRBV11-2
CASSLDPRTSYNEQFF
TGTGCCAGCAGCTTAGATCCTAGGACCTCCTACAATGAGCAGTTCTTC
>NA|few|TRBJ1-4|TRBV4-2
CASSQARLDSPGEKLFF
TGTGCCAGCAGCCAGGCCCGATTGGACAGCCCGGGGGAAAAACTGTTTTTT
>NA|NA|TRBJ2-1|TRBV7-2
CASSLVAGFSYNEQFF
TGTGCCAGCAGCTTAGTGGCGGGGTTTTCCTACAATGAGCAGTTTTTC
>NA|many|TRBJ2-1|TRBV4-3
CASSQGLRSSYNEQFF
TGCGCCAGCAGCCAAGGTTTGAGGAGCTCCTACAATGAGCAGTTCTTC